The source of this TCR beta chain is a study of cytomegalovirus exposure and HLA in healthy donors. Study conclusions and caveats: Cytomegalovirus association was listed for 150 or so TCR beta chains. Researchers reported in a later analysis that common viral pathogens appeared linked to several top clusters.

V lost 8 bases to trimming and J lost 4 bases, with 8 bases between them. CDR1 and CDR2 from the germline V gene are SGHDN and FVKESK. This CDR3 has 11 residues. Note on this clone: Its specificity is unknown.

It was with 60 Vbeta and 13 Jbeta primers that the PCR ran. Produced via immunoSEQ multiplex PCR; TCRdb's table is partial and in-frame only. The sample includes 30,000 to 40,000 clones, 80% to 90% of them seen just once. The source material was PBMCs. This chain joins TRBV14 and TRBJ1-1; no reliable D call. This TCR came from a woman between 35 and 50 years old in good health and CMV-seropositive. CDR3 in amino acids: CASQRGTEAFF. Written as DNA, the CDR3 is TGTGCCAGCCAACGGGGCACTGAAGCTTTCTTT.